This TCR beta chain was captured in a study of T-cell reconstitution after alpha-beta-depleted transplantation in children. Overall study results and limits: It was surviving recipient T cells and thymic progenitors that gave some patients high TCRbeta diversity at day 60. After transplant, at about two months, alpha-beta T cells were reportedly derived from several hundred expanded graft clones.

This CDR3 region has 14 residues. V was shortened by 6 bases and J by 6 bases, with 14 bases between the two germline ends. The germline V gene has CDR1 SNHLY and CDR2 FYNNEI. With respect to this clonotype: The target antigen is unknown.

During its preparation, the TCRbeta library received unique molecular identifiers. MiXCR, run by TCRdb on the PCR reads, gives a single entry per CDR3 protein. The repertoire holds approximately 520,000 distinct CDR3 sequences, with about an eighth as singletons. Sequences were derived from PBMCs, mostly from graft donor cells, sampled 180 days after TCRalphabeta/CD19-depleted stem cell transplant. The chain carries TRBV2 and TRBJ2-2; D uncertain. This sequence was found in a female patient aged 2 to 10 who had a stem cell transplant for aplastic anemia, so the T cells may come from the graft donor. This CDR3 is CASRPSRAPGELFF. DNA of the CDR3: TGTGCCAGCAGACCCTCTAGAGCTCCCGGGGAGCTGTTTTTT.